One and the same sample provided the 20 T cell receptor beta chains below, sequenced in a study of blood T cell repertoires in COVID-19. Data came from immunoSEQ multiplex PCR; TCRdb stores just in-frame clones and leaves some out. Of about 100,000 clones listed, about 86% are singletons. Sequenced input: peripheral blood. Every receptor here comes from a human donor in a cohort sampled during active COVID-19.

In its sample, this clone was seen once. This chain joins TRBV5-1 and TRBJ2-2; TRBD2 is a possible D gene (6 bases). The V gene lost 0 bases and the J gene lost 4 bases, with 7 bases spanning the gap. The CDR3 extends over 14 amino acids. Per germline, CDR1 SGHRS and CDR2 YFSETQ. As DNA, the CDR3 is TGCGCCAGCAGCTTGGCGGGAGCCACCGGGGAGCTGTTTTTT. It encodes CASSLAGATGELFF.

The chain employs TRBV5-1 and TRBJ1-1; D perhaps matches TRBD1 (5 bases). The CDR3 spans 15 residues. Germline V gives CDR1 SGHRS, CDR2 YFSETQ. V lost 0 bases and J 0 bases, leaving 9 bases between the germline ends. CDR3: CASSLDAGMNTEAFF. CDR3 sequence (DNA): TGCGCCAGCAGCTTGGACGCAGGGATGAACACTGAAGCTTTCTTT.

Only a few counts were recorded for this clone. The chain combines TRBV7-8 with TRBJ1-1; weak D call: TRBD1 (5 bases). This CDR3 is 16 amino acids long. The V gene lost 4 bases and the J gene lost 6 bases, with 21 bases spanning the gap. Germline CDR1 reads SGHVS; CDR2 reads FQNEAQ. In DNA, the CDR3 is TGTGCCAGCAGCTCATCCGGTGGGGGGTTGGGCGCTGAAGCTTTCTTT. As protein: CASSSSGGGLGAEAFF.

The chain employs TRBV11-2 and TRBJ2-4, with TRBD1 as a possible D gene (6 bases). Germline V gene data show CDR1 as SGHAT and CDR2 as FQNNGV. The CDR3 length is 18 residues. Trimming shortened V by 1 base and J by 1 base, and 17 bases separated the two germline ends. The CDR3 coding sequence is TGTGCCAGCAGCTTAGTTGGACCTTCAAGGGGGGCCAAAAACATTCAGTACTTC. Its translation: CASSLVGPSRGAKNIQYF.

The chain links TRBV9 to TRBJ2-2, with 7 bases identical to TRBD2. This CDR3 has 15 residues. CDR1 is SGDLS, CDR2 YYNGEE, per germline. With 0 bases clipped from V and 4 bases from J, the junction kept 3 bases outside the gene matches. The CDR3 nucleotides are TGTGCCAGCAGCGTAGGACTAGCTGGCACCGGGGAGCTGTTTTTT. It specifies CASSVGLAGTGELFF.

The rearrangement links TRBV5-1 to TRBJ2-3; D gene unclear. The CDR3 has 16 amino acids. Trimming removed 4 bases from V and 0 bases from J, with 15 bases in between. CDR1 and CDR2 (germline): SGHRS, YFSETQ. CDR3 sequence: CASSPIGGTSTDTQYF. CDR3 nucleotide sequence: TGCGCCAGCAGCCCTATTGGCGGAACTAGCACAGATACGCAGTATTTT.

This chain uses TRBV7-6 with TRBJ2-1; D unresolved. Germline-derived CDR1 and CDR2 are SGHVS and FNYEAQ. V gave up 1 base and J gave up 4 bases, with 14 bases separating them. This CDR3 spans 16 amino acids. CDR3 in amino acids: CASSLERRPLYNEQFF. For the CDR3, the DNA is TGTGCCAGCAGCTTAGAACGTCGTCCCCTATACAATGAGCAGTTCTTC.

V is TRBV5-1 and J is TRBJ2-5; TRBD1 matches at 8 bases. CDR1 and CDR2 from the germline V gene are SGHRS and YFSETQ. The J segment lost 4 bases and the V segment lost 7 bases, leaving 3 bases of the junction unmatched. This CDR3 comprises 12 residues. The CDR3 is CASHDRGETQYF. DNA for the CDR3: TGCGCCAGCCACGACAGGGGAGAGACCCAGTACTTC.

This clone was observed a few times. The CDR3, as DNA: TGTGCCAGCAGCCATCCGGGACAGGGGGCCCACGAGCAGTACTTC. It encodes CASSHPGQGAHEQYF. This chain joins TRBV3-1 (or the pseudogene TRBV3-2) and TRBJ2-7; 12 nucleotides agree with TRBD1. The CDR3 is 15 amino acids. Germline V gene lookup returns CDR1 LGHDT and CDR2 YNNKEL (reference sequence). J lost 5 bases, V lost 3 bases, and 5 bases had no gene match.

This chain joins TRBV11-3 and TRBJ2-1; 9 positions match TRBD1. The CDR3 covers 17 residues. Germline trimming cut 1 base from V and 1 base from J; bases unmatched to any gene: 5. CDR1 and CDR2 from the germline V gene are SGHNT and YENEEA. This chain's CDR3 is CASSLVSGQGSYNEQFF. In DNA, the CDR3 is TGTGCCAGCAGCTTAGTATCCGGACAGGGGTCCTACAATGAGCAGTTCTTC.

This chain connects TRBV30 to TRBJ2-3; tentative D call: TRBD2 (6 bases). The germline V gene encodes CDR1 GTSNPN and CDR2 SVGIG (reference sequence). The CDR3 is 12 residues long. Trimming took off 0 bases at V and 8 bases at J, with 9 bases between the two ends. Here the CDR3 reads CAWSVLAATQYF. As DNA, the CDR3 is TGTGCCTGGAGTGTACTAGCCGCTACGCAGTATTTT.

The rearrangement links TRBV19 to TRBJ2-5, with 10 bases lining up with TRBD1. CDR1 and CDR2 (germline): LNHDA, SQIVND (reference sequence). The CDR3 runs 15 residues. V gave up 4 bases and J gave up 5 bases; unmatched junction bases: 7. The CDR3 DNA sequence: TGTGCCAGTAGTACCCGGGACAGGGGCCGGGAGACCCAGTACTTC. Encoded protein: CASSTRDRGRETQYF.

This clone has more than one count but fewer than ten. The chain joins TRBV9 to TRBJ2-3, with D perhaps TRBD2 (6 bases). CDR1 is SGDLS and CDR2 is YYNGEE in the germline V gene. This CDR3 region has 14 residues. Trimming shortened V by 3 bases and J by 7 bases, and 15 bases separated the two germline ends. The CDR3 DNA sequence: TGTGCCAGCAGCGGGGGGGAACACAGCAATACGCAGTATTTT. It codes for CASSGGEHSNTQYF.

The chain recombines TRBV6-6 with TRBJ2-2, with D perhaps TRBD1 (5 bases). The germline CDR1 and CDR2 sequences are MNHNY and SVGAGI (reference sequence). Trimming stripped 0 bases from V and 6 bases from J, with 8 bases between. The CDR3 covers 14 residues. The CDR3 here is CASSYSRVAGELFF. The DNA of the CDR3 is TGTGCCAGCAGTTACTCCAGGGTCGCCGGGGAGCTGTTTTTT.

J is TRBJ2-1 and V is TRBV14, with D possibly TRBD2 on 5 matching bases. Germline CDR1 SGHDN, CDR2 FVKESK. This CDR3 region has 15 residues. V lost 8 bases and J lost 8, with 22 bases in between. In nucleotides, the CDR3 is TGTGCCAGCTCCCCTCAGCGGACCTCTTGGGATGAGCAGTTCTTC. Translated, it gives CASSPQRTSWDEQFF.

The chain carries TRBV14 and TRBJ2-7; possibly TRBD1 for D (6 bases). The CDR3 runs to 15 residues. V lost 4 bases and J lost 2, with 15 bases in between. Germline V gene data show CDR1 as SGHDN and CDR2 as FVKESK. The CDR3 nucleotides are TGTGCCAGCAGCCCCGGTATGGGGGCGACCTACGAGCAGTACTTC. Translated: CASSPGMGATYEQYF.

The chain combines TRBV4-1 with TRBJ1-3, with D tentatively TRBD1 (5 bases). Trimming left V 4 bases short and J 7 bases short, with 23 bases between. The germline V gene has CDR1 MGHRA and CDR2 YSYEKL. The CDR3 contains 17 residues. The CDR3 here is CASSLRTDGGFVNTIYF. The CDR3 nucleotides read TGCGCCAGCAGCCTTCGAACGGACGGGGGTTTCGTGAACACCATATATTTT.

This chain uses TRBV24-1 with TRBJ2-1; 7 bases align to TRBD2. The V gene's germline CDR1 is KGHDR and CDR2 SFDVKD. V trimming: 1 base; J trimming: 5 bases; junction bases outside the gene matches: 16. CDR3 size: 19 residues. This CDR3 is CATSDLPGYAGERNNEQFF. The CDR3 region has the DNA TGTGCCACCAGTGATTTACCCGGGTATGCGGGGGAAAGGAACAATGAGCAGTTCTTC.

The V call is TRBV6-5, the J call TRBJ1-1, with a tentative D call TRBD1 (5 bases). The V gene's germline CDR1 is MNHEY and CDR2 SVGAGI. This CDR3 has 13 residues. V was trimmed by 2 bases and J by 11 bases, leaving 15 bases between them. The CDR3: CASSYEAGYLAFF. In nucleotides, the CDR3 is TGTGCCAGCAGTTACGAGGCAGGGTATCTCGCTTTCTTT.

This chain uses TRBV5-1 with TRBJ2-4, with 10 bases that match TRBD1. The CDR3 loop spans 14 amino acids. CDR1 is SGHRS and CDR2 is YFSETQ in the germline V gene. Losses at the gene ends were 6 bases for V and 7 bases for J; bases not matched to a gene: 7. The CDR3 sequence is CASMPGTGVNIQYF. CDR3 nucleotides: TGCGCCAGCATGCCCGGGACAGGGGTGAACATTCAGTACTTC.